The clone carrying this T cell receptor beta chain was detected once. This entry is derived from a study of blood T cell repertoires in COVID-19. Turning to the study itself: Some COVID-19 samples were acute and others convalescent; all came from the United States, Italy and Spain.

Original processing methods: Amplification of reference gene primers provided the estimated nucleated cell counts. Some clones are missing from TCRdb's copy, which holds only in-frame ones; the method was immunoSEQ multiplex PCR. That table is the source of V, J and clone size, and D and trimming were worked out from the DNA. This sample carries a few hundred thousand clones, 90% of them seen once, and the ten largest clones take over 5%. This CDR3 comprises 15 residues. With 3 bases removed from V and 4 bases from J, the gap between germline ends came to 14 bases. CDR1 is KGHSH, CDR2 LQKENI, per germline. It was during active infection that Seattle patients were enrolled and then longitudinally followed.

Sequenced sample: peripheral blood. The gene calls are TRBV18 and TRBJ2-3, with D tentatively TRBD2 (5 bases). The clonotype comes from a woman between 50 and 59 years old with COVID-19, enrolled during active disease. CDR3 bases: TGTGCCAGCTCACCCGATACGGGGATGGCAGATACGCAGTATTTT. As protein: CASSPDTGMADTQYF.